A single sample gave rise to the 4 T cell receptor beta chains below, sequenced in a study of T cells after yellow fever vaccination. Via MiXCR, TCRdb re-called the 5' RACE reads, giving one row per CDR3 protein. The data show about 42,000 distinct CDR3 sequences, more than 6% seen once. The starting material was PBMCs, either bulk or a sorted T-cell subset (CD4+, CD8+, memory, or dextramer-sorted; not recorded which), obtained 45 days after the yellow fever booster vaccination. The receptors were sampled from a man younger than 45 who received the YFV17D yellow fever vaccine.

V usage is TRBV29-1 and J usage is TRBJ2-7; tentatively, D is TRBD2 (6 bases). The germline V gene has CDR1 SQVTM and CDR2 ANQGSEA. Deletions cut 6 bases from V and 0 bases from J, with 15 bases between. This CDR3 has 14 residues. This chain's CDR3 is CSVRAGTGSYEQYF. In nucleotides, the CDR3 is TGCAGCGTGAGGGCCGGGACTGGCTCCTACGAGCAGTACTTC.

The chain is built from TRBV10-2 and TRBJ2-1, with a tentative D call TRBD2 (5 bases). This CDR3 has 14 residues. Per the germline V gene, CDR1 is WSHSY and CDR2 is SAAADI. The ends were cut back, 6 bases at V and 3 bases at J, with 12 bases in the middle. Written as DNA, the CDR3 is TGCGCCAGCAGGGTCGGCGGGTACTACAATGAGCAGTTCTTC. Translation: CASRVGGYYNEQFF.

V is TRBV18 and J is TRBJ1-2; 8 bases agree with TRBD1. CDR1 and CDR2 from the germline V gene are KGHSH and LQKENI. V lost 6 bases and J lost 4; bases outside the gene matches: 16. The CDR3 runs to 17 residues. For the CDR3, the DNA is TGTGCCAGCTCTAAGACAGGGGCCGGCGAGTATGGCTATGGCTACACCTTC. Translating gives CASSKTGAGEYGYGYTF. The whole variable domain, filled in from reference TRBV18 and TRBJ1-2, reads NAGVMQNPRHLVRRRGQEARLRCSPMKGHSHVYWYRQLPEEGLKFMVYLQKENIIDESGMPKERFSAEFPKEGPSILRIQQVVRGDSAAYFCASSKTGAGEYGYGYTFGSGTRLTVV.

At least ten counts were recorded for this clonotype. The V call is TRBV29-1, the J call TRBJ2-3; 8 positions agree with TRBD2. V lost 0 bases to trimming and J lost 6 bases; unmatched junction nucleotides: 11. The CDR3 consists of 16 residues. Germline values: CDR1 SQVTM, CDR2 ANQGSEA. CDR3 nucleotides: TGCAGCGTTGAAGACAGACTAGCGCCCCCGTCGGATACGCAGTATTTT. As protein: CSVEDRLAPPSDTQYF.